The rows below give T cell receptor beta chains drawn from one sample of a study of neurological immune-mediated disorders. TCRdb re-derived calls from the 5' RACE reads in MiXCR, one entry per CDR3 protein. This table holds 55,000 to 70,000 distinct CDR3 sequences, over 9.5% found once. The specimen was PBMCs. The receptor set was obtained from a man aged 55 to 70 in good health. The CDR3 runs from the conserved cysteine through the conserved F or W. Each record gives: D gene, V gene, CDR3 protein. The D gene is left open where the match is weak.

TRBD2,TRBV7-2,CASSLTSGGGNEQFF
TRBD1,TRBV20-1,CSATQGAEGYTF
-,TRBV29-1,CSVEEGAGDTQYF
-,TRBV15,CATSRAADGNIQYF
-,TRBV12-3/TRBV12-4,CASSPTGDEQFF
-,TRBV28,CASGPSLGYTF
-,TRBV5-1,CASSLEVMNTEAFF
-,TRBV7-8,CASSSGQTKGTQYF
-,TRBV20-1,CSARHARGYSNQPQHF
TRBD1,TRBV6-5,CASSYRDRNYGYTF
-,TRBV20-1,CSARPRGSGETQYF
TRBD1,TRBV25-1,CASTGQGRNTEAFF
-,TRBV6-2/TRBV6-3,CASSYSNYGYTF
-,TRBV27,CASSLGTGYTEAFF
TRBD1,TRBV20-1,CSARDLTTGGRETQYF
-,TRBV20-1,CSAERGGYEQYF
-,TRBV3-1,CASSQGADKAFF
TRBD2,TRBV9,CASSVGSSGSTDTQYF
TRBD1,TRBV10-3,CAISESGGNSNQPQHF
-,TRBV20-1,CSVSLGVTDTQYF
-,TRBV4-3,CASSQDLTDFYSGNTIYF
-,TRBV5-1,CASSPGQNNEKLFF
-,TRBV7-2,CASSSGTQSYEQYF
-,TRBV20-1,CSARDKGQRNSPLHF
-,TRBV27,CASSLSIQVNQPQHF
-,TRBV7-8,CASSKDPGVMNTEAFF
TRBD1,TRBV4-3,CASSQVVGTVIKF
-,TRBV20-1,CSARAPSTDTQYF
-,TRBV12-3/TRBV12-4,CASSCDALYGYTF
-,TRBV12-3/TRBV12-4,CASSKPLEEGYTF
-,TRBV20-1,CSARPLGEGTLGAFF
-,TRBV6-6,CASSGQSEAYGYTF
-,TRBV20-1,CSAAGAEQYF
TRBD1,TRBV5-1,CASSGQGGNIQYF
-,TRBV6-1,CASSGLNLANYGYTF
-,TRBV14,CAISQDPVLTGELFF
-,TRBV6-1,CASSEQGPGGELFF
-,TRBV3-2,CASSQESRRDRLSSYNEQFF
-,TRBV20-1,CSAKGESSYSNQPQHF
-,TRBV5-1,CASSLGQAEETQYF
-,TRBV7-2,CASSDGRRGLNTEAFF
-,TRBV5-1,CASSQNYNEQFF
TRBD1,TRBV27,CASTQGAGTEAFF
-,TRBV20-1,CSANLEDTQYF
TRBD1,TRBV7-9,CASSLGRDSSGNTIYF
TRBD2,TRBV20-1,CSALGGAGVNEQFF
TRBD1,TRBV11-2,CASSSSGTGVTPGHNEQFF
-,TRBV27,CASNPGGFSPLHF
-,TRBV11-3,CASSLGGGALTDTQYF
TRBD1,TRBV11-2,CASSAGQAGYTF
TRBD2,TRBV6-5,CASSYSLGGGKDTQYF
-,TRBV9,CASSATANTGELFF
-,TRBV15,CATSRPVPNEKLFF
TRBD2,TRBV4-3,CASSQRTSGADTQYF
TRBD1,TRBV29-1,CSAGPGTGGKTQYF